The entry below gives a single T cell receptor (beta chain) sequence along with its context. Its target is unknown. Per germline, CDR1 KGHDR and CDR2 SFDVKD. The ends were cut back, 3 bases at V and 3 bases at J, with 10 bases in the middle. The CDR3 covers 15 residues. The repertoire was sequenced with immunoSEQ multiplex PCR; TCRdb's copy has only in-frame clones and lacks some. Of tens of thousands of clones listed, approximately 89% are singletons. The data stem from a study of T cell responses to AZD1222 COVID-19 vaccine. Overall study results and limits: Repertoire collection took place solely once the T cell response had peaked. Spike-specific TCR breadth and depth went up after people got two AZD1222 doses.

The specimen was peripheral blood, collected 28 days after the second AZD1222 dose. This rearrangement joins TRBV24-1 to TRBJ2-2; possibly TRBD1 or TRBD2 for D (6 bases each). This TCR came from an adult who received the AZD1222 COVID-19 vaccine. The CDR3 DNA follows: TGTGCCACCAGTGATCCGGGGGCGGACACCGGGGAGCTGTTTTTT. Amino acid sequence: CATSDPGADTGELFF.